A selection of T cell receptor beta chains follows, all from one sample in a study of T cells in Graves' hyperthyroidism and ophthalmopathy. TCRdb re-analysed the multiplex PCR reads in MiXCR, keeping a single row per CDR3 protein. The sample consists of hundreds of thousands of distinct CDR3 sequences, over 11% of them appearing once. Material for sequencing was blood. These receptors came from a woman younger than 45 with Graves' hyperthyroidism that later progressed to Graves' ophthalmopathy. Each CDR3 is given with its conserved first and last residue. The D gene is left open where the match is weak. Size tells how often a clone was seen (once, few, many) or the class of an expanded clone, and some rows leave it out.

many	TRBD1	TRBJ1-4	TRBV12-3/TRBV12-4	CASSRTGTNEKLFF	TGTGCCAGCAGTCGGACAGGGACAAATGAAAAACTGTTTTTT
many	TRBD2	TRBJ2-7	TRBV12-3/TRBV12-4	CASSPSRGRAGEQYF	TGTGCCAGCTCCCCCAGTCGCGGGAGGGCCGGCGAGCAGTACTTC
many	NA	TRBJ1-1	TRBV2	CASSESPNTEAFF	TGTGCCAGCAGTGAATCCCCGAACACTGAAGCTTTCTTT
many	NA	TRBJ1-1	TRBV2	CASSGRGYTEAFF	TGTGCCAGCAGTGGCAGGGGCTACACTGAAGCTTTCTTT
many	NA	TRBJ2-1	TRBV11-3	CASSFGIGGGGSYNEQFF	TGTGCCAGCAGCTTTGGCATTGGGGGGGGCGGCTCCTACAATGAGCAGTTCTTC
few	TRBD2	TRBJ2-1	TRBV11-2	CASSLDPSGGSPFF	TGTGCCAGCAGCTTAGATCCTAGCGGGGGTTCCCCGTTCTTC
many	NA	TRBJ2-2	TRBV28	CASTSTVTANTGELFF	TGTGCCAGCACGTCAACAGTGACCGCGAACACCGGGGAGCTGTTTTTT
NA	NA	TRBJ1-2	TRBV5-6	CASSLGGAYYGYTF	TGTGCCAGCAGCTTGGGGGGCGCCTACTATGGCTACACCTTC
few	NA	TRBJ2-7	TRBV6-1	CASSPPALPYEQYF	TGTGCCAGCAGTCCCCCAGCCCTTCCCTACGAGCAGTACTTC
many	NA	TRBJ1-5	TRBV7-3	CASSLGEDQPQHF	TGTGCCAGCAGCCTCGGTGAGGATCAGCCCCAGCATTTT
NA	NA	TRBJ2-4	TRBV10-2	CASRRERTKNIQYF	TGCGCCAGCAGACGGGAGAGGACCAAAAACATTCAGTACTTC
NA	TRBD2	TRBJ2-2	TRBV11-3	CASSLDEWGGSPTGELFF	TGTGCCAGCAGCTTAGATGAGTGGGGCGGGAGCCCCACCGGGGAGCTGTTTTTT
NA	TRBD1	TRBJ2-5	TRBV6-2/TRBV6-3	CASSLSPGTGEETQYF	TGTGCCAGCAGCCTAAGTCCCGGGACAGGGGAGGAGACCCAGTACTTC